This T cell receptor (beta chain) appears in the sequencing data of a study of OX40 agonist ivuxolimab in advanced cancers. About the study: Participants, approximately 81% male, averaged roughly 55 years of age, ranging from 23 to 79. People who had prior anti-PD-1, anti-PD-L1 or anti-CTLA-4 therapy could take part, and around 43% had some.

Using immunoSEQ multiplex PCR, the repertoire was profiled, and TCRdb retains in-frame clones only, with some absent. Of just over 20,000 clones in the sample, 85% to 90% were seen once. V shed 4 bases, J shed 7 bases, and the junction held 15 bases outside the gene matches. The CDR3 runs 17 residues. Germline V gene lookup returns CDR1 LNHNV and CDR2 YYDKDF (reference sequence). The TCR comes from an adult with an advanced solid tumor such as melanoma, head and neck, liver or kidney cancer. The chain uses TRBV15 and TRBJ2-3; 9 bases are shared with TRBD1. The source material was CD4+ or CD8+ T cells sorted from blood, sampled in a trial of the OX40 agonist ivuxolimab. CDR3 nucleotide sequence: TGTGCCACCAGCACCGATTTACAGGGGGCGAAGGGAAATACGCAGTATTTT. Its translation: CATSTDLQGAKGNTQYF. The complete variable domain, with remaining parts taken from reference TRBV15 and TRBJ2-3, reads DAMVIQNPRYQVTQFGKPVTLSCSQTLNHNVMYWYQQKSSQAPKLLFHYYDKDFNNEADTPDNFQSRRPNTSFCFLDIRSPGLGDTAMYLCATSTDLQGAKGNTQYFGPGTRLTVL.